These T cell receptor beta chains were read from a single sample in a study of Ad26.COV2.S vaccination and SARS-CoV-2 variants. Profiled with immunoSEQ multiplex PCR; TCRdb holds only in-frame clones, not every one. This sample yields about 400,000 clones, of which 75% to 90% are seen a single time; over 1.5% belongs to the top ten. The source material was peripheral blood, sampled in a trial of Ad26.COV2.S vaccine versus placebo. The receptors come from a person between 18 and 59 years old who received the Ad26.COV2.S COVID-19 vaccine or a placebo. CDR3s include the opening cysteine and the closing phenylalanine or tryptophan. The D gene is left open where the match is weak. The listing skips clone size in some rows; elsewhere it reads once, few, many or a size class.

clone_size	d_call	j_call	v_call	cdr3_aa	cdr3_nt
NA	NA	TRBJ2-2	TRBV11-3	CASSLQGDGELFF	TGTGCCAGCAGTTTACAGGGAGACGGGGAGCTGTTTTTT
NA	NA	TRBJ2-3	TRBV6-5	CASSPGGTDTQYF	TGTGCCAGCAGTCCAGGGGGCACAGATACGCAGTATTTT
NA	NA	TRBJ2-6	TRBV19	CASSRWQTVRSGANVLTF	TGTGCCAGTAGTCGATGGCAAACAGTTCGCTCTGGGGCCAACGTCCTGACTTTC
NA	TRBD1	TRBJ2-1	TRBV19	CASADRGPYNEQFF	TGTGCCAGTGCAGACAGGGGGCCTTACAATGAGCAGTTCTTC
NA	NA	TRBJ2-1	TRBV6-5	CASSPGFYNEQFF	TGTGCCAGCAGTCCCGGATTTTACAATGAGCAGTTCTTC
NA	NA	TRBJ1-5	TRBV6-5	CASSYRGKEPQHF	TGTGCCAGCAGTTACAGGGGGAAGGAGCCCCAGCATTTT
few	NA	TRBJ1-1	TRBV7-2	CASSPRGGRHSEAFF	TGTGCCAGCAGCCCCCGGGGGGGACGACACTCAGAAGCTTTCTTT
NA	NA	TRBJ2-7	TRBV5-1	CASSLEMVQGAYEQYF	TGCGCCAGCAGCTTGGAGATGGTCCAGGGAGCCTACGAGCAGTACTTC
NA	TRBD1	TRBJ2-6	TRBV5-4	CASSSGTGAGANVLTF	TGTGCCAGCAGCTCCGGGACAGGGGCTGGGGCCAACGTCCTGACTTTC
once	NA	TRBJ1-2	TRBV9	CASSVTGLYGYTF	TGTGCCAGCAGCGTCACAGGGTTATATGGCTACACCTTC
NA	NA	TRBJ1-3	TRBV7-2	CASSLTVVSGNTIYF	TGTGCCAGCAGCTTAACTGTAGTCTCTGGAAACACCATATATTTT
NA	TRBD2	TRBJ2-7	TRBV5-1	CASSLDGTRGGKQYF	TGCGCCAGCAGCTTGGATGGGACCCGCGGGGGGAAGCAGTACTTC
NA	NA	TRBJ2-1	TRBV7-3	CASSLSGAPYNEQFF	TGTGCCAGCAGCTTATCCGGGGCCCCCTACAATGAGCAGTTCTTC
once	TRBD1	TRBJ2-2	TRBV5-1	CASSWRTGNTGELFF	TGCGCCAGCAGCTGGCGGACAGGAAACACCGGGGAGCTGTTTTTT
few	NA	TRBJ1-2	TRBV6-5	CASSYGQGLRRGYTF	TGTGCCAGCAGTTACGGGCAGGGGCTCAGACGGGGCTACACCTTC
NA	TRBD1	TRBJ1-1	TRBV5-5	CASSPGTGAYGGAFF	TGTGCCAGCAGCCCGGGGACAGGGGCCTATGGGGGAGCTTTCTTT
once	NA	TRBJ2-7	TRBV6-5	CASSPWGTLTYEQYF	TGTGCCAGCAGTCCCTGGGGGACCCTTACCTACGAGCAGTACTTC
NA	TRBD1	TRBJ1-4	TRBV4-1	CASSRARQGDEKLFF	TGCGCCAGCAGCCGAGCCAGACAGGGCGATGAAAAACTGTTTTTT
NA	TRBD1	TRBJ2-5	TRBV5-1	CASSRDRGNQETQYF	TGCGCCAGCAGCCGGGACAGGGGGAACCAAGAGACCCAGTACTTC
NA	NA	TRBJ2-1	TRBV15	CATSLKGGVYNEQFF	TGTGCCACCAGCCTTAAGGGGGGCGTATACAATGAGCAGTTCTTC
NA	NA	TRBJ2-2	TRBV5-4	CASKTRGVPGELFF	TGTGCCAGCAAAACGAGAGGGGTCCCCGGGGAGCTGTTTTTT
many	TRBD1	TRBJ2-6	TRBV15	CATSIEPGGQGLSGANVLTF	TGTGCCACCAGCATTGAACCGGGGGGACAGGGCCTCTCTGGGGCCAACGTCCTGACTTTC
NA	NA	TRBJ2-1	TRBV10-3	CAISGSTSYNEQFF	TGTGCCATCAGTGGATCCACCTCCTACAATGAGCAGTTCTTC
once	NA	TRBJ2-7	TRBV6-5	CASSPRRLSSYEQYF	TGTGCCAGCAGCCCCCGAAGGCTTAGCTCCTACGAGCAGTACTTC
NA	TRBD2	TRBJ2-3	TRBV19	CASSQVAGTTDTQYF	TGTGCCAGTAGTCAGGTAGCGGGAACCACAGATACGCAGTATTTT
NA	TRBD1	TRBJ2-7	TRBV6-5	CASTGGQGVSEQYF	TGTGCCAGCACCGGGGGACAGGGGGTGAGTGAGCAGTACTTC
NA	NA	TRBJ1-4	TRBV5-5	CASSQTTGEREKLFF	TGTGCCAGCAGCCAAACGACGGGAGAAAGGGAAAAACTGTTTTTT
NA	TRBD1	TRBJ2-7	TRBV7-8	CASSLGRQGSYEQYF	TGTGCCAGCAGCTTAGGCCGACAGGGCTCCTACGAGCAGTACTTC
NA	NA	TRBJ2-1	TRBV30	CASEQGGDGSYNEQFF	TGTGCCTCCGAGCAGGGGGGCGACGGCTCCTACAATGAGCAGTTCTTC
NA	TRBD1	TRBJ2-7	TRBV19	CAITLGQSLFRGDYEQYF	TGTGCCATCACGTTGGGACAGTCTCTTTTCCGGGGCGACTACGAGCAGTACTTC
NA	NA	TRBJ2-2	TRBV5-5	CASSLEEGNTGELFF	TGTGCCAGCAGCTTGGAGGAGGGAAACACCGGGGAGCTGTTTTTT
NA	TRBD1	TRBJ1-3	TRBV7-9	CASSLDRGGNTIYF	TGTGCCAGCAGCTTGGACAGGGGTGGAAACACCATATATTTT
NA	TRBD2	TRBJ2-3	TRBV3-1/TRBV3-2	CASSRTSGSSTDTQYF	TGTGCCAGCAGCCGGACTAGCGGGAGTTCCACAGATACGCAGTATTTT
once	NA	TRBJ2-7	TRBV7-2	CASSPKVGTHEQYF	TGTGCCAGCAGCCCTAAAGTGGGGACCCACGAGCAGTACTTC
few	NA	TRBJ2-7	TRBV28	CASSLGSLYEQYF	TGTGCCAGCAGTCTCGGGAGTCTCTACGAGCAGTACTTC
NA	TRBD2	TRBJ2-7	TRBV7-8	CASSLDGGRGSYEQYF	TGTGCCAGCAGCTTAGATGGCGGGAGGGGATCCTACGAGCAGTACTTC
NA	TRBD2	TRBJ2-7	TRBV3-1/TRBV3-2	CASRLTSGSNEQYF	TGTGCCAGCAGGCTGACTAGCGGGAGCAACGAGCAGTACTTC
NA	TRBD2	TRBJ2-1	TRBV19	CASSYGRRRDNEQFF	TGTGCCAGTAGTTACGGGAGGCGTCGCGACAATGAGCAGTTCTTC
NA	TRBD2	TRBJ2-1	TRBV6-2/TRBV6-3	CASSSLLAGAYNEQFF	TGTGCCAGCAGTTCTTTACTAGCGGGAGCCTACAATGAGCAGTTCTTC
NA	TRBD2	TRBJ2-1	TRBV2	CASGADGLVFNEQFF	TGTGCCAGCGGGGCGGACGGACTAGTGTTCAATGAGCAGTTCTTC
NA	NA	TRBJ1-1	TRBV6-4	CASSDSPGGRAFF	TGTGCCAGCAGTGACTCACCAGGAGGTAGAGCTTTCTTT
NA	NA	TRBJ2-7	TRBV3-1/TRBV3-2	CASSQATGQLRAYEQYF	TGTGCCAGCAGCCAAGCCACTGGACAGCTACGGGCCTACGAGCAGTACTTC
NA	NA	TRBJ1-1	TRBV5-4	CASSDNREDTEAFF	TGTGCCAGCAGCGACAACAGGGAAGACACTGAAGCTTTCTTT
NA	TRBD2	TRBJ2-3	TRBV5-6	CASSGRFSGGDTQYF	TGTGCCAGCAGCGGCCGGTTCTCGGGGGGAGATACGCAGTATTTT
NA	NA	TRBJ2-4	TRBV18	CASSHPWENIQYF	TGTGCCAGCTCTCACCCGTGGGAAAACATTCAGTACTTC
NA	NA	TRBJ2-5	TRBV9	CASSVGWLETQYF	TGTGCCAGCAGCGTAGGCTGGTTGGAGACCCAGTACTTC
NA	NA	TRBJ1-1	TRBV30	CAWSANQNTEAFF	TGTGCCTGGAGTGCAAACCAGAACACTGAAGCTTTCTTT
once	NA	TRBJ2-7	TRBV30	CAWSTGGGYEQYF	TGTGCCTGGAGTACAGGGGGGGGTTACGAGCAGTACTTC
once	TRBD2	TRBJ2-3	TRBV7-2	CASSLEGAGSTDTQYF	TGTGCCAGCAGCTTAGAAGGAGCGGGGAGCACAGATACGCAGTATTTT
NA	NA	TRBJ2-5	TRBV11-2	CASQEGQAPRWETQYF	TGTGCCAGCCAGGAAGGACAAGCCCCACGGTGGGAGACCCAGTACTTC
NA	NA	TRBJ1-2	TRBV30	CAWSVSGDGYTF	TGTGCCTGGAGTGTATCGGGGGATGGCTACACCTTC
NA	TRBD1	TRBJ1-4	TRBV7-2	CASSLVGTANEKLFF	TGTGCCAGCAGCTTAGTCGGGACAGCCAATGAAAAACTGTTTTTT
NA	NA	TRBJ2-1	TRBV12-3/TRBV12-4	CASSPLGDEQFF	TGTGCCAGCAGTCCGCTAGGAGATGAGCAGTTCTTC
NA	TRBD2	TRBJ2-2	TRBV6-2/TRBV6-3	CASSYTLAGVGGELFF	TGTGCCAGCAGTTACACACTAGCGGGAGTCGGGGGGGAGCTGTTTTTT